This is a list of T cell receptor beta chains from one sample in a study of memory CD4+ T cells and cytomegalovirus serostatus. The repertoire was sequenced with immunoSEQ multiplex PCR; TCRdb's copy has only in-frame clones and lacks some. The table records 45,000 to 70,000 clones, approximately 86% of them present only once. Sequenced input: memory CD4+ T cells from blood. These receptors all stem from an adult in good health and CMV-seronegative. Some clones in this sample may be carry-over from other donors' samples. Both conserved end residues are part of each CDR3. Each record gives: V gene, J gene, CDR3 protein.

V: TRBV18; J: TRBJ2-5; CDR3: CASSPSETQYF
V: TRBV28; J: TRBJ1-5; CDR3: CASSFVGSNQPQHF
V: TRBV30; J: TRBJ2-3; CDR3: CAWTNKAGDGRDTQYF
V: TRBV7-3; J: TRBJ2-7; CDR3: CASSADGGFSYEQYF
V: TRBV5-1; J: TRBJ1-1; CDR3: CASSGRQEAFF
V: TRBV11-3; J: TRBJ2-1; CDR3: CASSIISGSEQFF
V: TRBV2; J: TRBJ1-2; CDR3: CATAASGYGYTF
V: TRBV7-2; J: TRBJ2-5; CDR3: CASSPSRAQETQYF
V: TRBV21-1; J: TRBJ2-1; CDR3: CASSKVSGGYNEQFF
V: TRBV28; J: TRBJ1-2; CDR3: CASSRVRGIYGYTF
V: TRBV7-2; J: TRBJ1-3; CDR3: CASSRPGRSGNTIYF
V: TRBV5-4; J: TRBJ2-3; CDR3: CASSFLPPDTQYF
V: TRBV27; J: TRBJ1-2; CDR3: CASSTPTGGYTF
V: TRBV2; J: TRBJ2-5; CDR3: CASSEKGLLQETQYF
V: TRBV29-1; J: TRBJ1-5; CDR3: CSVYWDSHQHF
V: TRBV19; J: TRBJ2-5; CDR3: CASSIGAGVLETQYF
V: TRBV18; J: TRBJ2-7; CDR3: CASSPRDRNEQYF
V: TRBV12-5; J: TRBJ2-7; CDR3: CASGLDPRDFPEQYF
V: TRBV6-1; J: TRBJ1-3; CDR3: CASSEVGGGSGNTIYF
V: TRBV28; J: TRBJ2-2; CDR3: CASMSTGGFIGELFF
V: TRBV2; J: TRBJ1-6; CDR3: CASSVKRASYNSPLHF
V: TRBV30; J: TRBJ1-5; CDR3: CAWSNRVGQPQHF
V: TRBV19; J: TRBJ1-3; CDR3: CASSAHRGNGNTIYF
V: TRBV30; J: TRBJ2-1; CDR3: CAWSAGGAGQFF
V: TRBV28; J: TRBJ1-5; CDR3: CASSLTGLYSNQPQHF